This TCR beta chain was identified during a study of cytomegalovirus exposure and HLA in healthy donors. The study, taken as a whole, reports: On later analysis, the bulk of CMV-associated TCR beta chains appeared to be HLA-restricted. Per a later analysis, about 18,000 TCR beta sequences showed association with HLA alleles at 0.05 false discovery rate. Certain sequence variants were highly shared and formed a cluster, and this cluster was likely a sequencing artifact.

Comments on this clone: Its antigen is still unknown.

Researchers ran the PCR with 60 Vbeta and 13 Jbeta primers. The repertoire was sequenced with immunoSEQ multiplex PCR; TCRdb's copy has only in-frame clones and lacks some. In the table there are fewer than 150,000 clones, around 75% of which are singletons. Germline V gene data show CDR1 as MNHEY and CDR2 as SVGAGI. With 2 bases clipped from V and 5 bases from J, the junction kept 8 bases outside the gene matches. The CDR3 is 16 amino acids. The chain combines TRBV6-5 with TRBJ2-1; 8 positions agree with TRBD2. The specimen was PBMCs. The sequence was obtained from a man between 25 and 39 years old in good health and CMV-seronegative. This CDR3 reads CASSYRSGGHNNEQFF. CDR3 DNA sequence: TGTGCCAGCAGTTACCGGAGCGGGGGTCATAACAATGAGCAGTTCTTC.